These 25 T cell receptor beta chains were sequenced from one sample in a study of blood T cell repertoires in COVID-19. The assay was immunoSEQ multiplex PCR, and TCRdb's table has in-frame clones only and misses some. The data hold around 250,000 clones, with around 81% observed a single time. Sequencing was carried out using peripheral blood. Receptor source: a man aged 30 to 45 who had recovered from COVID-19.

The chain joins TRBV27 to TRBJ1-1, with 8 bases aligning to TRBD1. J gave up 6 bases and V 3 bases, and 3 bases lay outside the gene matches. The CDR3 consists of 13 residues. Germline values: CDR1 MNHEY, CDR2 SMNVEV (reference sequence). The CDR3 DNA reads as TGTGCCAGCAGTTTTCAGGGGGCCTCTGAAGCTTTCTTT. It yields the protein CASSFQGASEAFF.

The CDR3 DNA is TGTGCCAGCTCAGAGACAGGGGGCACTGAAGCTTTCTTT. Translation: CASSETGGTEAFF. This chain links TRBV18 with TRBJ1-1; TRBD1 agrees at 9 bases. Germline V lookup: CDR1 KGHSH, CDR2 LQKENI. This CDR3 is built from 13 residues. The J segment lost 4 bases and the V segment lost 5 bases, leaving 2 bases of the junction unmatched.

This chain joins TRBV19 and TRBJ1-5, with D possibly being TRBD1 (6 bases). Germline-derived CDR1 and CDR2 are LNHDA and SQIVND (reference sequence). Deletions cut 3 bases from V and 0 bases from J, with 12 bases between. This CDR3 is built from 16 residues. This chain's CDR3 is CASSMIGQYSNQPQHF. CDR3 sequence (DNA): TGTGCCAGTAGTATGATCGGACAGTATAGCAATCAGCCCCAGCATTTT.

This clone was counted once. This chain links TRBV11-2 with TRBJ2-4, with 10 bases identical to TRBD2. This CDR3 region has 17 residues. Germline V gene data show CDR1 as SGHAT and CDR2 as FQNNGV. V trimming: 1 base; J trimming: 7 bases; junction bases outside the gene matches: 10. The CDR3 sequence is CASSLVLFGSGGNIQYF. CDR3 in DNA: TGTGCCAGCAGCTTAGTCTTGTTCGGTAGCGGGGGGAACATTCAGTACTTC. The whole variable domain, remainder taken from reference TRBV11-2 and TRBJ2-4, is EAGVAQSPRYKIIEKRQSVAFWCNPISGHATLYWYQQILGQGPKLLIQFQNNGVVDDSQLPKDRFSAERLKGVDSTLKIQPAKLEDSAVYLCASSLVLFGSGGNIQYFGAGTRLSVL.

The chain is built from TRBV7-5 and TRBJ2-3; the DNA was not used to check the table's D call, TRBD2. TRBV7-5 is marked as a pseudogene. This CDR3 is 15 amino acids long. CDR3 region: CVRSLRRGGVDTQYF. The CDR3 bases are TGTGTCAGAAGCTTGCGGCGGGGGGGCGTAGATACGCAGTATTTT.

This chain joins TRBV19 and TRBJ1-4; 7 nucleotides line up with TRBD1. The V gene's germline CDR1 is LNHDA and CDR2 SQIVND (reference sequence). The CDR3 loop spans 14 amino acids. The junction had 4 bases not matched to a gene; V was cut back by 4 bases and J by 5 bases. The CDR3 sequence is CASSTTGENEKLFF. CDR3 in DNA: TGTGCCAGTAGTACAACAGGGGAAAATGAAAAACTGTTTTTT.

This clone appeared once. The chain links TRBV7-2 to TRBJ1-1; no definite D call. The CDR3 sequence is 15 residues long. Trimming took 3 bases from V and 2 from J, leaving 13 bases between them. CDR1 and CDR2 (germline): SGHTA, FQGNSA. CDR3 loop: CASSFKRQINTEAFF. The CDR3 nucleotides read TGTGCCAGCAGCTTTAAGAGGCAGATTAACACTGAAGCTTTCTTT.

The gene calls are TRBV7-8 and TRBJ2-3, with 7 bases identical to TRBD1. The length of the CDR3 is 15 residues. Germline assignment: CDR1 SGHVS and CDR2 FQNEAQ. V shed 2 bases and J 2 bases; nucleotides not matched to a gene: 4. The CDR3 region has the DNA TGTGCCAGCAGCTTACAGGACAGGTTCACAGATACGCAGTATTTT. This translates into CASSLQDRFTDTQYF.

This chain links TRBV4-2 with TRBJ2-2; 13 bases match TRBD2. The ends lost 6 bases at V and 4 bases at J; junction bases unmatched: 5. The CDR3 totals 16 residues. The V gene's germline CDR1 is LGHNA and CDR2 YNFKEQ. CDR3 residues: CASRLAGGPSTGELFF. CDR3 sequence (DNA): TGTGCCAGCAGACTAGCGGGGGGGCCGAGCACCGGGGAGCTGTTTTTT.

This rearrangement joins TRBV10-2 to TRBJ1-2, with TRBD1 matching over 7 bases. CDR3 length equals 12 residues. Looked up from germline, CDR1 is WSHSY and CDR2 is SAAADI. After removal of 7 bases from V and 5 bases from J, the junction contained 4 bases not matched to a gene. In DNA form, the CDR3 reads TGCGCCAGCACCCCGGGACAGTATGGCTACACCTTC. This sequence encodes CASTPGQYGYTF.

This chain connects TRBV2 to TRBJ2-6, with D possibly TRBD1 on 6 matching bases. Trimming left V 7 bases short and J 0 bases short, with 10 bases between. This CDR3 contains 15 residues. The germline V gene has CDR1 SNHLY and CDR2 FYNNEI. The CDR3, as DNA: TGTGCCAGCAACGGACAGCTCTCTGGGGCCAACGTCCTGACTTTC. Amino acid sequence: CASNGQLSGANVLTF.

This clone was counted only a few times. The chain combines TRBV27 with TRBJ2-7; the match to TRBD1 covers 10 bases. This CDR3 spans 15 amino acids. Trimming removed 3 bases from V and 2 bases from J; junction bases left unmatched: 4. Germline values: CDR1 MNHEY, CDR2 SMNVEV (reference sequence). CDR3 in amino acids: CASSFSGQGTYEQYF. The DNA of the CDR3 is TGTGCCAGCAGTTTCTCGGGACAGGGGACCTACGAGCAGTACTTC.

J is TRBJ1-1 and V is TRBV6-1; 9 bases are a match to TRBD1. Germline-derived CDR1 and CDR2 are MNHNS and SASEGT. The CDR3 consists of 17 residues. V trimming: 0 bases; J trimming: 2 bases; junction bases outside the gene matches: 7. The CDR3 is CASSEAGTGRGNTEAFF. The CDR3 DNA reads TGTGCCAGCAGTGAAGCCGGGACAGGGAGGGGTAACACTGAAGCTTTCTTT.

This clone was seen only a few times. This chain uses TRBV19 with TRBJ1-5; 8 bases line up with TRBD1. Per germline, CDR1 LNHDA and CDR2 SQIVND (reference sequence). CDR3 length equals 15 residues. Germline trimming cut 5 bases from V and 4 bases from J; bases unmatched to any gene: 7. CDR3: CASSYGRGLNQPQHF. CDR3 nucleotide sequence: TGTGCCAGTAGTTATGGCAGGGGGCTGAATCAGCCCCAGCATTTT.

V usage is TRBV9 and J usage is TRBJ2-7; 9 bases fit TRBD2. Germline V lookup: CDR1 SGDLS, CDR2 YYNGEE. Trimming at V came to 7 bases and at J to 7 bases, leaving 9 bases not matched to a gene. The length of the CDR3 is 13 residues. The CDR3 loop is CASRGGGAGEQYV. The DNA of the CDR3 is TGTGCCAGCCGGGGCGGGGGGGCTGGAGAGCAGTACGTC.

The V and J genes are TRBV7-2 and TRBJ1-6; 7 bases match TRBD1. The germline gives CDR1 SGHTA, CDR2 FQGNSA. The CDR3 contains 14 residues. The trim removed 1 base at V and 9 bases at J, leaving 3 bases unmatched. This chain's CDR3 is CASSLGQGISPLHF. The CDR3 nucleotides read TGTGCCAGCAGCTTAGGACAGGGCATTTCACCCCTCCACTTT.

This clone was observed a few times. This rearrangement joins TRBV9 to TRBJ1-1; 7 positions match TRBD1. V shed 4 bases and J 0 bases; nucleotides not matched to a gene: 9. The germline CDR1 and CDR2 sequences are SGDLS and YYNGEE. This CDR3 spans 16 amino acids. The CDR3 here is CASSRGVDRMNTEAFF. The CDR3 DNA is TGTGCCAGCAGCAGGGGGGTGGACAGGATGAACACTGAAGCTTTCTTT.

This clone has a single count. The chain uses TRBV29-1 and TRBJ1-1; TRBD1 might be the D (6 bases). Germline loops: CDR1 SQVTM, CDR2 ANQGSEA. The length of the CDR3 is 14 residues. The V and J ends lost 5 bases and 0 bases respectively, with 13 bases between them. CDR3 sequence: CSVRGQLMNTEAFF. The CDR3 coding sequence is TGCAGCGTTCGTGGACAGCTCATGAACACTGAAGCTTTCTTT.

This clone came up once. V usage is TRBV9 and J usage is TRBJ1-5; D is unclear. V lost 0 bases and J lost 4, with 11 bases in between. CDR1 and CDR2 (germline): SGDLS, YYNGEE. The CDR3 runs 15 residues. The CDR3 sequence: CASSVGPFPNQPQHF. DNA for the CDR3: TGTGCCAGCAGCGTAGGGCCGTTTCCAAATCAGCCCCAGCATTTT.

This chain joins TRBV9 and TRBJ1-3; D gene uncertain. Germline lookup yields CDR1 SGDLS and CDR2 YYNGEE. The CDR3 has 15 residues. The V and J ends lost 0 bases and 0 bases respectively, with 7 bases between them. The CDR3 DNA sequence: TGTGCCAGCAGCGTAGAACACCACTCTGGAAACACCATATATTTT. Translating gives CASSVEHHSGNTIYF. The whole variable domain, remainder taken from reference TRBV9 and TRBJ1-3, is DSGVTQTPKHLITATGQRVTLRCSPRSGDLSVYWYQQSLDQGLQFLIQYYNGEERAKGNILERFSAQQFPDLHSELNLSSLELGDSALYFCASSVEHHSGNTIYFGEGSWLTVV.

V and J are TRBV7-2 and TRBJ2-7; 12 bases fit TRBD1. CDR3 length: 16 amino acids. The germline CDR1 and CDR2 sequences are SGHTA and FQGNSA. V lost 6 bases to trimming and J lost 7 bases; unmatched junction nucleotides: 13. DNA for the CDR3: TGTGCCAGCAGTATCCACCGGGACAGGGGGCGCCTTGAGCAGTACTTC. Protein product: CASSIHRDRGRLEQYF.

The rearrangement links TRBV15 to TRBJ2-7; a possible D gene is TRBD1 (5 bases). V lost 8 bases, J lost 3 bases, and 11 bases lay in between. CDR1 is LNHNV and CDR2 is YYDKDF in the germline V gene (reference sequence). The CDR3 is 12 amino acids. The CDR3 DNA sequence: TGTGCCACCGGGGCTTCCTACTACGAGCAGTACTTC. Translated: CATGASYYEQYF.

The V gene is TRBV7-9, the J gene TRBJ1-2, with 9 bases lining up with TRBD1. This CDR3 is 14 amino acids long. V dropped 4 bases and J dropped 4; count of bases not matched to a gene: 4. The germline CDR1 and CDR2 sequences are SEHNR and FQNEAQ (reference sequence). The CDR3 is CASSSDRGGYGYTF. The CDR3 DNA reads as TGTGCCAGCAGCTCGGACAGGGGAGGCTATGGCTACACCTTC.

The chain combines TRBV5-1 with TRBJ2-1; D ambiguous. The CDR3 runs 12 residues. V was trimmed by 1 base and J by 4 bases, leaving 3 bases between them. CDR1 is SGHRS and CDR2 is YFSETQ in the germline V gene. In DNA, the CDR3 is TGCGCCAGCAGCTTGCAGTACAATGAGCAGTTCTTC. Translating gives CASSLQYNEQFF.

V and J are TRBV7-9 and TRBJ1-6; 9 bases align to TRBD1. CDR1 is SEHNR and CDR2 is FQNEAQ in the germline V gene (reference sequence). This CDR3 is built from 15 residues. With V trimmed by 2 bases and J by 9 bases, 5 bases remained unmatched. The chain's CDR3 is CASSLSGTGTSPLHF. CDR3 DNA sequence: TGTGCCAGCAGCTTATCGGGGACAGGGACTTCACCCCTCCACTTT.